The 21 T cell receptor beta chains below all came from one sample that was sequenced in a study of blood T cell repertoires in COVID-19. Assay used: immunoSEQ multiplex PCR; TCRdb lists only in-frame clones, some missing. The sample consists of roughly 300,000 clones, about 86% of them appearing once. The sample comprised peripheral blood. These receptors originate from a woman aged 45-60 years with acute or convalescent COVID-19.

This clone came up a few times. The V gene is TRBV6-4, the J gene TRBJ2-3, with TRBD1 matching 9 bases. The CDR3 is 16 residues long. From germline, CDR1 is MRHNA and CDR2 SNTAGT. V shed 0 bases and J 2 bases; nucleotides not matched to a gene: 3. CDR3 amino acids: CASSDSGTGTTDTQYF. The CDR3 DNA reads TGTGCCAGCAGTGACTCTGGGACAGGGACCACAGATACGCAGTATTTT.

J is TRBJ1-5 and V is TRBV27, with 7 bases that match TRBD1. CDR1 is MNHEY and CDR2 is SMNVEV in the germline V gene (reference sequence). CDR3 length: 14 residues. The V segment lost 6 bases and the J segment 9 bases; nucleotides outside the gene matches: 11. CDR3 loop: CASRRTGPMLPQHF. The CDR3 bases are TGTGCCAGCAGGAGGACAGGCCCAATGTTGCCCCAGCATTTT.

The chain is built from TRBV5-1 and TRBJ1-2; tentatively, D is TRBD1 (6 bases). CDR1 is SGHRS, CDR2 YFSETQ, per germline. CDR3 length: 14 residues. With 2 bases removed from V and 3 bases from J, the gap between germline ends came to 11 bases. Here the CDR3 reads CASSLSGDDYGYTF. The CDR3 DNA sequence: TGCGCCAGCAGCTTATCAGGGGATGACTATGGCTACACCTTC.

This clone was seen once. V is TRBV3-1 (or the pseudogene TRBV3-2) and J is TRBJ2-2; 10 bases line up with TRBD2. J gave up 2 bases and V 9 bases, and 3 bases lay outside the gene matches. CDR1 and CDR2 (germline): LGHDT, YNNKEL (reference sequence). The CDR3 runs to 14 residues. CDR3 residues: CASSSGRNTGELFF. The CDR3, as DNA: TGTGCCAGTTCTAGCGGGAGAAACACCGGGGAGCTGTTTTTT.

This chain links TRBV24-1 with TRBJ2-5; D may be TRBD1 (5 bases). The germline V gene has CDR1 KGHDR and CDR2 SFDVKD. The V and J ends lost 6 bases and 2 bases respectively, with 6 bases between them. This CDR3 region has 12 residues. In nucleotides, the CDR3 is TGTGCCACCAGTCAGGGACAAGAGACCCAGTACTTC. Encoded protein: CATSQGQETQYF.

V usage is TRBV6-2 or TRBV6-3 and J usage is TRBJ2-1, with 10 nucleotides matching TRBD2. Looked up from germline, CDR1 is MNHEY and CDR2 is SVGEGT. J lost 8 bases, V lost 2 bases, and 3 bases had no gene match. The CDR3 is made up of 14 amino acids. This CDR3 is CASSYQRGGHEQFF. In nucleotides, the CDR3 is TGTGCCAGCAGTTACCAGCGGGGGGGTCATGAGCAGTTCTTC.

This chain joins TRBV9 and TRBJ2-4; tentatively, D is TRBD2 (5 bases). CDR3 size: 18 residues. Trimming stripped 0 bases from V and 2 bases from J, with 18 bases between. Germline V lookup: CDR1 SGDLS, CDR2 YYNGEE. In DNA, the CDR3 is TGTGCCAGCAGCGTAGGAGGGAACAAGCCCCCGTCCAAAAACATTCAGTACTTC. Translation gives CASSVGGNKPPSKNIQYF.

The chain combines TRBV24-1 with TRBJ1-5; D is ambiguous. CDR1 and CDR2 from the germline V gene are KGHDR and SFDVKD. V was pared by 9 bases and J by 7 bases, with 9 bases between. This CDR3 has 11 residues. The CDR3, as DNA: TGTGCCACCGGGGAGGGACAGCCCCAGCATTTT. Its translation: CATGEGQPQHF.

V and J are TRBV14 and TRBJ1-2; the D gene is possibly TRBD1 (6 bases). Between the trimmed V and J ends, which lost 3 bases and 4 bases, there was a span of 18 bases. Germline-derived CDR1 and CDR2 are SGHDN and FVKESK. The CDR3 is 16 amino acids. For the CDR3, the DNA is TGTGCCAGCAGCCAGTCCAGGGGAGGGCCAGCCTATGGCTACACCTTC. Encoded protein: CASSQSRGGPAYGYTF.

V and J are TRBV7-6 and TRBJ2-5; 12 positions agree with TRBD2. CDR1 is SGHVS and CDR2 is FNYEAQ in the germline V gene. With V trimmed by 1 base and J by 4 bases, 1 base remained unmatched. This CDR3 is built from 15 residues. This CDR3 is CASSLGLAGVETQYF. CDR3 sequence (DNA): TGTGCCAGCAGCTTAGGACTAGCGGGAGTAGAGACCCAGTACTTC. Variable domain in full (rest from reference TRBV7-6 and TRBJ2-5): GAGVSQSPRYKVTKRGQDVALRCDPISGHVSLYWYRQALGQGPEFLTYFNYEAQQDKSGLPNDRFSAERPEGSISTLTIQRTEQRDSAMYRCASSLGLAGVETQYFGPGTRLLVL.

This chain uses TRBV2 with TRBJ2-7, with 7 bases matching TRBD1. V lost 7 bases and J lost 4; bases outside the gene matches: 10. The germline CDR1 and CDR2 sequences are SNHLY and FYNNEI. CDR3 size: 14 residues. In DNA, the CDR3 is TGTGCCAGCACCCTAGACAGGGACCCTTACGAGCAGTACTTC. This translates into CASTLDRDPYEQYF.

This sequence joins TRBV21-1 and TRBJ2-7; TRBD2 is taken as the D call from the table, unchecked against the DNA. TRBV21-1 is an annotated pseudogene. The CDR3 runs 17 residues. Here the CDR3 DNA reads TGTGCCAGCAACAAGACTAGCGGGAGGCATAACTCCTACGAGCAGTACTTC. This codes for CASNKTSGRHNSYEQYF.

V is TRBV5-4 and J is TRBJ1-1, with 8 bases fitting TRBD1. The J segment lost 13 bases and the V segment lost 4 bases, leaving 9 bases of the junction unmatched. CDR3 size: 12 residues. Germline CDR1 SGHNT, CDR2 YYREEE (reference sequence). For the CDR3, the DNA is TGTGCCAGCAGCCTATTTCAGGGGGCGGGTTTCTTT. This translates into CASSLFQGAGFF.

The chain couples TRBV5-1 to TRBJ1-4; tentative D call: TRBD1 (5 bases). The V gene's germline CDR1 is SGHRS and CDR2 YFSETQ. The V end lost 4 bases, the J end lost 7 bases, and 17 bases lay between the germline ends. CDR3 length: 15 residues. The DNA for the CDR3 is TGCGCCAGCAGCCTGGGGGTTGCGGGGAGTGAAAAACTGTTTTTT. Residues: CASSLGVAGSEKLFF.

The rearrangement uses TRBV6-5 and TRBJ2-1, with D perhaps matching TRBD2 (5 bases). The CDR3 spans 14 residues. V was trimmed by 4 bases and J by 8 bases, leaving 15 bases between them. Per the germline V gene, CDR1 is MNHEY and CDR2 is SVGAGI. The CDR3 loop is CASSSGLILDEQFF. CDR3 DNA sequence: TGTGCCAGCAGTTCAGGACTGATTTTGGATGAGCAGTTCTTC.

The rearrangement uses TRBV6-4 and TRBJ2-1, with 9 positions matching TRBD1. J gave up 5 bases and V 5 bases, and 4 bases lay outside the gene matches. This CDR3 contains 14 residues. CDR1 is MRHNA, CDR2 SNTAGT, per germline. The CDR3 reads CASSPRDRDNEQFF. CDR3 sequence (DNA): TGTGCCAGCAGTCCTCGGGACAGGGACAATGAGCAGTTCTTC.

The chain links TRBV6-2 or TRBV6-3 to TRBJ2-3; 10 bases match TRBD2. This CDR3 has 16 residues. With V trimmed by 5 bases and J by 6 bases, 11 bases remained unmatched. Germline lookup yields CDR1 MNHEY and CDR2 SVGEGT. CDR3 amino acids: CASSTRKAGGPDTQYF. In DNA, the CDR3 is TGTGCCAGCAGTACCCGGAAAGCGGGAGGGCCCGATACGCAGTATTTT.

The rearrangement uses TRBV30 and TRBJ2-6, with 9 bases fitting TRBD1. Germline loops: CDR1 GTSNPN, CDR2 SVGIG (reference sequence). The junction had 3 bases not matched to a gene; V was cut back by 5 bases and J by 4 bases. CDR3 size: 14 residues. CDR3 region: CAWGTGNGANVLTF. CDR3 coding DNA: TGTGCCTGGGGGACAGGGAACGGGGCCAACGTCCTGACTTTC.

This clone was picked up one time. The rearrangement uses TRBV7-8 and TRBJ2-5, with TRBD2 matching over 8 bases. J lost 2 bases, V lost 1 base, and 6 bases had no gene match. The CDR3 covers 16 residues. CDR1 is SGHVS, CDR2 FQNEAQ, per germline. This CDR3 is CASSLVTGGMQETQYF. CDR3 bases: TGTGCCAGCAGCTTAGTTACGGGAGGGATGCAAGAGACCCAGTACTTC.

The V gene is TRBV6-5, the J gene TRBJ1-2, with D possibly matching TRBD1 (6 bases). The CDR3 is 13 residues long. The V gene's germline CDR1 is MNHEY and CDR2 SVGAGI. Between the trimmed V and J ends, which lost 5 bases and 5 bases, there was a span of 12 bases. For the CDR3, the DNA is TGTGCCAGCAGTCTGGACAGACTGTATGGCTACACCTTC. Its translation: CASSLDRLYGYTF.

J is TRBJ2-3 and V is TRBV2, with D tentatively TRBD2 (6 bases). Trimming shortened V by 7 bases and J by 0 bases, and 14 bases separated the two germline ends. Per the germline V gene, CDR1 is SNHLY and CDR2 is FYNNEI. CDR3 length equals 15 residues. This chain's CDR3 is CASTGSGVSTDTQYF. The CDR3 DNA sequence: TGTGCCAGCACTGGTTCGGGGGTCAGCACAGATACGCAGTATTTT.